This T cell receptor beta chain was sequenced during a study of graft-versus-host responses after intestinal transplantation. Study details: Anti-thymocyte globulin induction, then tacrolimus and steroids for two to four years, went to all recipients.

To note about this clone: What it recognizes is unknown.

Regarding the study as a whole: Association was observed between peak circulating GvH clone levels and early post-transplant HvG declines. Within the allografts of patients who had graft-donor T cell macrochimerism, graft-versus-host to host-versus-graft clonal ratios were high. Researchers found GvH clones in recipient marrow, and some showed up first in ileum or blood.

The length of the CDR3 is 17 residues. V trimming: 4 bases; J trimming: 6 bases; junction bases outside the gene matches: 17. CDR1 is SEHNR and CDR2 is FQNEAQ in the germline V gene (reference sequence). Sequenced by immunoSEQ multiplex PCR; TCRdb stores in-frame clones only, minus some. In the table there are about 110,000 clones, about 93% of which are singletons. Sequenced here: unstimulated CD8+ T cells sorted from spleen or lymph node cells, sampled before intestinal transplant. This TCR came from a human donor who received an intestinal transplant. The rearrangement joins TRBV7-9 to TRBJ2-7; TRBD2 agrees at 8 bases. DNA of the CDR3: TGTGCCAGCAGCTCCCCGGTGGGTTCGGGAGGGCCCGTCGAGCAGTACTTC. Translated, it gives CASSSPVGSGGPVEQYF.